The clone carrying this T cell receptor (beta chain) has just a few counts. What it binds is not known. This record belongs to a study of vaccination and CD4 T cells after COVID-19. Treatment described: approximately nine-day PBMC culture with coronavirus spike peptide pools or control peptides (ViraFEST assay). The unexposed donor gave CD4+ T cells before the COVID-19 pandemic (2011-2018). This CDR3 contains 13 residues. Germline lookup yields CDR1 SGHTA and CDR2 FQGNSA. V was trimmed by 5 bases and J by 11 bases, leaving 18 bases between them. Scientists ran DNA taken from cultured CD4+ T cells through the Oncomine TCR Beta short-read assay for sequencing. Each CDR3 protein is one row after TCRdb ran MiXCR on the PCR reads. The data contain approximately 4,600 distinct CDR3 sequences, about 28% of them seen just once; the ten biggest clones take up approximately 43%.

The sequencing sample was made of CD4+ T cells from blood, cultured in vitro. The rearrangement joins TRBV7-2 to TRBJ1-1; possibly TRBD1 for D (5 bases). This TCR derives from a human donor in good health. The CDR3 region is CASSQVVGRGAFF. The CDR3 nucleotides read TGTGCCAGCAGCCAGGTGGTAGGCCGGGGCGCTTTCTTT.